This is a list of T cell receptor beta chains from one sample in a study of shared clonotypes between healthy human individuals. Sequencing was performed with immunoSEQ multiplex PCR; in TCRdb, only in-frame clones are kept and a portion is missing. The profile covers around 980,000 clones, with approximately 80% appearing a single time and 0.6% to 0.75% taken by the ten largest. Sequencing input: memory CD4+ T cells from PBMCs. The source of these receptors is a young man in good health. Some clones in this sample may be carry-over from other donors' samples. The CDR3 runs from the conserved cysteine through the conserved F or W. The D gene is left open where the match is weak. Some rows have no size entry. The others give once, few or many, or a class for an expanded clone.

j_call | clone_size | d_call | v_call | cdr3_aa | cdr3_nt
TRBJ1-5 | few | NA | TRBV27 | CASSYSGNYGSNQPQHF | TGTGCCAGCAGTTACTCGGGGAACTACGGGAGCAATCAGCCCCAGCATTTT
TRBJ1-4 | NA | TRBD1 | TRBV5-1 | CASSEEQGAYEKLFF | TGCGCCAGCAGCGAAGAACAGGGGGCATATGAAAAACTGTTTTTT
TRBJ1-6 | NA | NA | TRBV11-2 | CASKVVGYSPLHF | TGTGCCAGCAAAGTGGTGGGATACTCACCCCTCCACTTT
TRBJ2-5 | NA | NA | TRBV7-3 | CASSPRASETQYF | TGTGCCAGCAGCCCCCGGGCCTCAGAGACCCAGTACTTC
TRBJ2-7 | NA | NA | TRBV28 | CASSPLSRWSSYEQYF | TGTGCCAGCAGTCCACTCAGCCGTTGGAGCTCCTACGAGCAGTACTTC
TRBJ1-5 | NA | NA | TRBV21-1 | CASSKAGGLSNQPQHF | TGTGCCAGCAGCAAAGCGGGAGGGCTGAGCAATCAGCCCCAGCATTTT
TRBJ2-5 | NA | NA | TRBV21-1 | CASSKGGPGSSPRGPETQYF | TGTGCCAGCAGCAAAGGGGGGCCCGGATCCTCCCCTCGAGGGCCAGAGACCCAGTACTTC
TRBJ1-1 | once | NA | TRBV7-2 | CASSLVGRPEAFF | TGTGCCAGCAGCTTAGTAGGGAGGCCTGAAGCTTTCTTT
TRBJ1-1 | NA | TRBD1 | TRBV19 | CASSIGTGAEAFF | TGTGCCAGTAGTATCGGGACAGGGGCTGAAGCTTTCTTT
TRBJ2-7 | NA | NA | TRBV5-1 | CASSPTPASYEQYF | TGCGCCAGCAGCCCCACCCCGGCCTCCTACGAGCAGTACTTC
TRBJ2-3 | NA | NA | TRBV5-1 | CASSLQSGDTQYF | TGCGCCAGCAGCCTGCAGTCTGGAGATACGCAGTATTTT
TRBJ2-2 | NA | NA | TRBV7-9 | CASSSPTASNTGELFF | TGTGCCAGCAGCTCCCCGACAGCCTCGAACACCGGGGAGCTGTTTTTT
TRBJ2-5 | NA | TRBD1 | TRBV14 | CASSQGTGATQYF | TGTGCCAGCAGCCAAGGGACAGGGGCCACCCAGTACTTC
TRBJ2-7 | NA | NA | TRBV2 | CASSEVGSDEQYF | TGTGCCAGCAGTGAGGTGGGGTCAGACGAGCAGTACTTC
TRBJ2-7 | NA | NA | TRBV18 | CASSPSLQDYEQYF | TGTGCCAGCTCACCTTCCCTACAGGACTACGAGCAGTACTTC
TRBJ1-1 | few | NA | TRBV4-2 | CASSPGTTNTEAFF | TGTGCCAGCAGCCCCGGGACAACTAACACTGAAGCTTTCTTT
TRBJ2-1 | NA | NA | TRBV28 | CASSPFSVGRDNEQFF | TGTGCCAGCAGCCCCTTTTCCGTGGGCCGAGACAATGAGCAGTTCTTC
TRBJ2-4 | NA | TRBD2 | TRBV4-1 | CASSQAGGVAKNIQYF | TGCGCCAGCAGCCAAGCGGGGGGGGTAGCCAAAAACATTCAGTACTTC
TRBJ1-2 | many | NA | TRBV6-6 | CASSYDRGTPGGYTF | TGTGCCAGCAGTTACGATCGGGGGACTCCGGGAGGCTACACCTTC
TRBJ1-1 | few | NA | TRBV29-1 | CSVQRARAFF | TGCAGCGTTCAGAGGGCCCGAGCTTTCTTT
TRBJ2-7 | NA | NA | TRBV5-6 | CASSLAGGFYEQYF | TGTGCCAGCAGCTTGGCCGGAGGGTTCTACGAGCAGTACTTC
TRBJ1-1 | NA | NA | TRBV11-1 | CASSYWTDNTEAFF | TGTGCCAGCAGTTACTGGACGGACAACACTGAAGCTTTCTTT
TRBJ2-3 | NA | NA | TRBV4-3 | CASSQDEQTGHTDTQYF | TGCGCCAGCAGCCAAGATGAGCAAACAGGACACACAGATACGCAGTATTTT
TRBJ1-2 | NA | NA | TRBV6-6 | CASSYDSQVYDYTF | TGTGCCAGCAGTTACGACTCCCAAGTCTACGACTACACCTTC
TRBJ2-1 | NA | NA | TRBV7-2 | CASSTQVVLAAYNEQFF | TGTGCCAGCAGCACCCAAGTGGTATTAGCGGCCTACAATGAGCAGTTCTTC
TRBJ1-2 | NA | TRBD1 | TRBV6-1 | CASSQGQGAGYTF | TGTGCCAGCAGTCAGGGCCAGGGGGCAGGCTACACCTTC
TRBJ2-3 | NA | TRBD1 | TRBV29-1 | CSGARGQDTDTQYF | TGCAGCGGAGCGAGGGGGCAGGACACAGATACGCAGTATTTT
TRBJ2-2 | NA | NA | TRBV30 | CAWSEQITGELFF | TGTGCCTGGAGTGAACAGATTACCGGGGAGCTATTTTTT
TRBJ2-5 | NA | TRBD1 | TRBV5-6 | CASSSDRVETQYF | TGTGCCAGCAGCTCCGACAGGGTGGAGACCCAGTACTTC
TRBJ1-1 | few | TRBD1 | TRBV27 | CASTDRVGTEAFF | TGTGCCAGCACCGACAGGGTCGGTACTGAAGCTTTCTTT
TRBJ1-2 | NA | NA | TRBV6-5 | CASSTKGTPYGYTF | TGTGCCAGCAGCACAAAGGGGACCCCCTATGGCTACACCTTC
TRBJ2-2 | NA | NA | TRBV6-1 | CASSEMTWPGELFF | TGTGCCAGCAGTGAAATGACCTGGCCCGGGGAGCTGTTTTTT
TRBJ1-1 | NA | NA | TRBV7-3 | CASSRLGSTEAFF | TGTGCCAGCAGCCGTCTCGGGAGCACTGAAGCTTTCTTT
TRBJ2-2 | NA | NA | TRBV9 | CASSVAWGAGTGELFF | TGTGCCAGCAGCGTAGCTTGGGGGGCTGGCACCGGGGAGCTGTTTTTT
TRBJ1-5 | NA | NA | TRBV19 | CASSIRYSNQPQHF | TGTGCCAGTAGTATTCGTTATAGCAATCAGCCCCAGCATTTT
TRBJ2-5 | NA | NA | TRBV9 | CASSITLQETQYF | TGTGCCAGCAGCATTACACTCCAAGAGACCCAGTACTTC